The following is a T cell receptor (beta chain) sequence with its context. Clones were sequenced by immunoSEQ multiplex PCR, and TCRdb holds only the in-frame ones, with some missing. This table has roughly 150,000 clones, about 80% appearing once. V lost 5 bases and J lost 5, with 9 bases in between. The germline V gene has CDR1 MDHEN and CDR2 SYDVKM. The CDR3 has 12 residues. The data originate from a study of blood T cell repertoires in COVID-19. Study summary: Collection of acute and convalescent COVID-19 samples took place in the United States, Italy and Spain. Sources were T cells, B-cell-depleted T cells, or PBMCs; the material itself was cDNA or gDNA.

The chain is built from TRBV28 and TRBJ2-5; D possibly corresponds to TRBD1 (5 bases). This sequence was found in a man aged 55 to 70 with acute or convalescent COVID-19. The sequenced sample was peripheral blood. The CDR3 DNA follows: TGTGCCAGCAGTCAGGGATGGGAGACCCAGTACTTC. It is translated as CASSQGWETQYF.